This TCR beta chain was profiled in a study of memory CD8 T cells in hepatitis C reinfection. Time point defined: peak reinfection, 3 to 8 weeks after reinfection detection. No in vitro expansion preceded TCR sequencing of the sorted cells. At all three reinfection time points, viable CD3+ CD8+ CD45RO- cells from two donors served as controls. The CDR3 length is 16 residues. The germline V gene encodes CDR1 WSHSY and CDR2 SAAADI. V lost 0 bases, J lost 3 bases, and 12 bases lay in between. Assay used: immunoSEQ multiplex PCR; TCRdb lists only in-frame clones, some missing. This table has over 35,000 clones, roughly 88% appearing once.

The sequenced sample was naive CD8+ T cells sorted from blood. The sequence derives from a man between 18 and 29 years old with hepatitis C virus infection. The chain links TRBV10-2 to TRBJ2-1; D may be TRBD2 (5 bases). CDR3 bases: TGCGCCAGCAGTGAGTCAGGGAGAGGCAACTACAATGAGCAGTTCTTC. This codes for CASSESGRGNYNEQFF.